The following is a T cell receptor (beta chain) sequence with its context. Germline values: CDR1 MNHEY, CDR2 SMNVEV (reference sequence). Trimming took 2 bases from V and 12 from J; bases not matched to a gene: 11. The CDR3 contains 15 residues. The data belong to a study of T cell responses to AZD1222 COVID-19 vaccine. The data were produced by immunoSEQ multiplex PCR, yet TCRdb's version contains in-frame clones alone and is incomplete. The sample yields around 140,000 clones, 80% to 90% seen once. V and J are TRBV27 and TRBJ2-1, with 9 nucleotides matching TRBD2. The sample was peripheral blood, taken on day 0 of AZD1222 vaccination. This sequence was found in an adult in good health. The CDR3 DNA sequence: TGTGCCAGCAGTTTAGCGACTAGCGGTTTATACGGGCAGTTCTTC. As protein: CASSLATSGLYGQFF.